These 25 T cell receptor beta chains share one sample of origin, sequenced in a study of blood T cell repertoires in COVID-19. Produced via immunoSEQ multiplex PCR; TCRdb's table is partial and in-frame only. The sample shows about 240,000 clones, over 75% of them seen only once. Sequenced sample: peripheral blood. The receptor source for this set is a man aged 25-40 years who had recovered from COVID-19.

The V gene is TRBV3-1 (or the pseudogene TRBV3-2), the J gene TRBJ1-6; perhaps TRBD1 as D (6 bases). The CDR3 loop spans 15 amino acids. V was trimmed by 2 bases and J by 13 bases, leaving 18 bases between them. Germline V gene lookup returns CDR1 LGHDT and CDR2 YNNKEL (reference sequence). The CDR3 DNA is TGTGCCAGCAGCCAACAGGGGATAGATATATCGCCCCTCCACTTT. Protein product: CASSQQGIDISPLHF.

The chain carries TRBV29-1 and TRBJ2-1; possible D gene TRBD1, 6 bases. The germline CDR1 and CDR2 sequences are SQVTM and ANQGSEA. V was pared by 5 bases and J by 4 bases, with 12 bases between. There are 13 residues in the CDR3. The CDR3 bases are TGCAGCGTTCAACAGGGAGAGTACAATGAGCAGTTCTTC. Protein sequence: CSVQQGEYNEQFF.

This chain links TRBV3-1 (or the pseudogene TRBV3-2) with TRBJ2-5; 13 bases line up with TRBD2. The CDR3 runs 15 residues. Per germline, CDR1 LGHDT and CDR2 YNNKEL (reference sequence). V gave up 4 bases and J gave up 5 bases; unmatched junction bases: 4. This CDR3 is CASSRLTSGGETQYF. For the CDR3, the DNA is TGTGCCAGCAGCCGGTTGACTAGCGGGGGGGAGACCCAGTACTTC.

In its sample, this clone was seen a few times. The CDR3 reads CASSSGFPQNTIYF. The CDR3 DNA sequence: TGTGCCAGCAGTTCAGGGTTTCCCCAAAACACCATATATTTT. The genes are TRBV27 and TRBJ1-3; the D gene is possibly TRBD1 (5 bases). V shed 4 bases and J shed 6 bases, with 13 bases lying between them. The germline V gene encodes CDR1 MNHEY and CDR2 SMNVEV (reference sequence). The CDR3 runs to 14 residues.

The chain has TRBV7-2 and TRBJ2-7, with D possibly matching TRBD1 (6 bases). The V and J ends lost 5 bases and 0 bases respectively, with 8 bases between them. The CDR3 covers 13 residues. Germline lookup yields CDR1 SGHTA and CDR2 FQGNSA. This chain's CDR3 is CASSPGVSYEQYF. DNA of the CDR3: TGTGCCAGCAGCCCAGGGGTCTCCTACGAGCAGTACTTC.

This clone was seen once. The chain links TRBV7-9 to TRBJ2-2; D is perhaps TRBD2 (5 bases). Germline CDR1 SEHNR, CDR2 FQNEAQ (reference sequence). The V and J ends lost 5 bases and 8 bases respectively, with 18 bases between them. The CDR3 runs to 15 residues. DNA of the CDR3: TGTGCCAGCAGCCCCATTCTGTCTCGGGGAGGGGAGCTGTTTTTT. It codes for CASSPILSRGGELFF.

This chain links TRBV5-1 with TRBJ2-2, with TRBD1 matching over 9 bases. Trimming took 0 bases from V and 6 from J; bases not matched to a gene: 9. Germline V gene lookup returns CDR1 SGHRS and CDR2 YFSETQ. The CDR3 spans 17 residues. CDR3: CASSLAAQGAGAGELFF. The CDR3 coding sequence is TGCGCCAGCAGCTTGGCCGCACAGGGGGCAGGAGCCGGGGAGCTGTTTTTT.

In its sample, this clone was seen a few times. V gene TRBV13 combines with J gene TRBJ2-3; the D is unclear. CDR1 is PRHDT, CDR2 FYEKMQ, per germline (reference sequence). V was shortened by 2 bases and J by 6 bases, with 9 bases between the two germline ends. The CDR3 spans 13 residues. The chain's CDR3 is CASSLFPSDTQYF. DNA of the CDR3: TGTGCCAGCAGCTTATTCCCAAGCGATACGCAGTATTTT. Together with reference TRBV13 and TRBJ2-3, the CDR3 gives the full variable domain: AAGVIQSPRHLIKEKRETATLKCYPIPRHDTVYWYQQGPGQDPQFLISFYEKMQSDKGSIPDRFSAQQFSDYHSELNMSSLELGDSALYFCASSLFPSDTQYFGPGTRLTVL.

J is TRBJ2-5 and V is TRBV7-6; 11 bases fit TRBD2. The CDR3 loop spans 18 amino acids. Germline V gene lookup returns CDR1 SGHVS and CDR2 FNYEAQ. With V trimmed by 5 bases and J by 5 bases, 16 bases remained unmatched. The CDR3 is CASSRFTSGGVRGETQYF. The DNA for the CDR3 is TGTGCCAGCAGCCGGTTCACTAGCGGGGGCGTACGAGGGGAGACCCAGTACTTC.

The chain is built from TRBV6-5 and TRBJ2-5, with D possibly TRBD2 on 5 matching bases. V lost 6 bases and J 5 bases, leaving 16 bases between the germline ends. CDR1 is MNHEY and CDR2 is SVGAGI in the germline V gene. This CDR3 is built from 14 residues. The CDR3 here is CASSIAGVGETQYF. DNA for the CDR3: TGTGCCAGCAGCATCGCCGGGGTAGGGGAGACCCAGTACTTC.

The chain carries TRBV11-2 and TRBJ1-3; D possibly corresponds to TRBD1 (6 bases). There are 14 residues in the CDR3. Germline CDR1 is SGHAT and CDR2 is FQNNGV. V shed 2 bases and J shed 2 bases, with 7 bases lying between them. The CDR3 coding sequence is TGTGCCAGCAGCTTAAACAGGGCTGGAAACACCATATATTTT. Encoded protein: CASSLNRAGNTIYF.

The V gene is TRBV2, the J gene TRBJ2-3; the match to TRBD2 covers 8 bases. The CDR3 sequence is 14 residues long. Germline V gene sequence: CDR1 SNHLY, CDR2 FYNNEI. The trim removed 6 bases at V and 2 bases at J, leaving 4 bases unmatched. The CDR3 is CASRAGDNTDTQYF. DNA for the CDR3: TGTGCCAGCAGAGCGGGGGATAACACAGATACGCAGTATTTT.

V usage is TRBV2 and J usage is TRBJ2-7; TRBD2 might be the D (5 bases). Trimming took off 8 bases at V and 6 bases at J, with 11 bases between the two ends. Germline assignment: CDR1 SNHLY and CDR2 FYNNEI. This CDR3 spans 11 amino acids. CDR3 in amino acids: CASGGSVEQYV. CDR3 DNA: TGTGCCAGCGGAGGTTCAGTCGAGCAGTACGTC.

The genes are TRBV7-8 and TRBJ2-1; 10 bases map to TRBD2. V was pared by 5 bases and J by 10 bases, with 17 bases of the junction left unmatched. The CDR3 is made up of 17 amino acids. CDR1 is SGHVS and CDR2 is FQNEAQ in the germline V gene. As DNA, the CDR3 is TGTGCCAGCAGCCCCGCCCGGGCGAGCGGGGGGGCCAGCGAGCAGTTCTTC. Translated: CASSPARASGGASEQFF.

This clone came up a few times. J is TRBJ1-1 and V is TRBV9; possibly TRBD1 for D (6 bases). Germline CDR1 reads SGDLS; CDR2 reads YYNGEE. The length of the CDR3 is 16 residues. Deletions cut 0 bases from V and 4 bases from J, with 16 bases between. The CDR3: CASSVGGQPNPTEAFF. Here the CDR3 DNA reads TGTGCCAGCAGCGTAGGAGGACAGCCAAATCCCACTGAAGCTTTCTTT.

The chain joins TRBV5-5 to TRBJ2-1; perhaps TRBD2 as D (6 bases). V lost 0 bases to trimming and J lost 9 bases, with 13 bases between them. The germline V gene encodes CDR1 SGHKS and CDR2 YYEKEE (reference sequence). The length of the CDR3 is 14 residues. The CDR3, as DNA: TGTGCCAGCAGCTTGGGTCGTGACGGGGGTGAGCAGTTCTTC. Amino acids: CASSLGRDGGEQFF.

The chain joins TRBV7-6 to TRBJ2-2; a weak D match, TRBD2 (5 bases). Germline V CDR1 and CDR2: SGHVS, FNYEAQ. The CDR3 runs 16 residues. Trimming left V 2 bases short and J 0 bases short, with 10 bases between. CDR3 amino acids: CASSLMSSSNTGELFF. Written as DNA, the CDR3 is TGTGCCAGCAGCTTAATGTCTAGCTCGAACACCGGGGAGCTGTTTTTT.

The rearrangement joins TRBV19 to TRBJ1-2; 10 positions agree with TRBD1. The V segment lost 1 base and the J segment 8 bases; nucleotides outside the gene matches: 10. This CDR3 is built from 16 residues. Germline CDR1 reads LNHDA; CDR2 reads SQIVND (reference sequence). The CDR3 DNA sequence: TGTGCCAGTAGTATAGTTTTTGGGACAGGGGTAAACGGCTACACCTTC. Translated, it gives CASSIVFGTGVNGYTF.

The chain employs TRBV7-9 and TRBJ2-3; TRBD2 is a possible D gene (6 bases). Trimming stripped 5 bases from V and 4 bases from J, with 10 bases between. From germline, CDR1 is SEHNR and CDR2 FQNEAQ (reference sequence). This CDR3 comprises 13 residues. Here the CDR3 DNA reads TGTGCCAGCAGCCCCGGGAGCGCAGATACGCAGTATTTT. Protein: CASSPGSADTQYF.

V gene TRBV12-3 or TRBV12-4 combines with J gene TRBJ1-3, with TRBD1 as a possible D gene (5 bases). Trimming stripped 6 bases from V and 4 bases from J, with 10 bases between. This CDR3 region has 13 residues. The CDR3 sequence: CASSLYRGNTIYF. The DNA of the CDR3 is TGTGCCAGCAGCCTATACAGGGGAAACACCATATATTTT.

This rearrangement joins TRBV2 to TRBJ2-2; D might be TRBD1 (6 bases). V dropped 5 bases and J dropped 5 bases, with 12 bases sitting between them. The CDR3 runs 14 residues. In germline, CDR1 is SNHLY, CDR2 FYNNEI. CDR3 nucleotides: TGTGCCAGCAGTAAGGGACATCGAACCGGGGAGCTGTTTTTT. Translated: CASSKGHRTGELFF.

The V gene is TRBV5-1, the J gene TRBJ2-7, with a tentative D call TRBD1 (5 bases). CDR3 length equals 13 residues. The germline gives CDR1 SGHRS, CDR2 YFSETQ. Trimming took off 2 bases at V and 4 bases at J, with 10 bases between the two ends. The CDR3 sequence: CASSLDSRYEQYF. As DNA, the CDR3 is TGCGCCAGCAGCTTAGACAGCCGGTACGAGCAGTACTTC. Together with reference TRBV5-1 and TRBJ2-7, the CDR3 gives the full variable domain: KAGVTQTPRYLIKTRGQQVTLSCSPISGHRSVSWYQQTPGQGLQFLFEYFSETQRNKGNFPGRFSGRQFSNSRSEMNVSTLELGDSALYLCASSLDSRYEQYFGPGTRLTVT.

The rearrangement links TRBV12-5 to TRBJ2-1; the match to TRBD1 covers 8 bases. This CDR3 contains 15 residues. The V gene's germline CDR1 is LGHNT and CDR2 FRNRAP. J gave up 7 bases and V 4 bases, and 9 bases lay outside the gene matches. Here the CDR3 DNA reads TGTGCTAGTGGTTCCCGGGACAGGAGTGTTAATGAGCAGTTCTTC. It codes for CASGSRDRSVNEQFF.

V is TRBV13 and J is TRBJ1-1, with D uncertain. V shed 7 bases and J shed 11 bases, with 17 bases lying between them. Germline values: CDR1 PRHDT, CDR2 FYEKMQ (reference sequence). The CDR3 totals 12 residues. The chain's CDR3 is CASTIANGEAFF. The CDR3 DNA reads as TGTGCCAGCACCATTGCCAACGGGGAGGCTTTCTTT.

The chain couples TRBV27 to TRBJ1-3, with unresolved D. Germline CDR1 and CDR2: MNHEY and SMNVEV (reference sequence). The length of the CDR3 is 14 residues. V was shortened by 6 bases and J by 0 bases, with 9 bases between the two germline ends. The DNA of the CDR3 is TGTGCCAGCAGGCCCCAGGCCTCTGGAAACACCATATATTTT. Translating gives CASRPQASGNTIYF.